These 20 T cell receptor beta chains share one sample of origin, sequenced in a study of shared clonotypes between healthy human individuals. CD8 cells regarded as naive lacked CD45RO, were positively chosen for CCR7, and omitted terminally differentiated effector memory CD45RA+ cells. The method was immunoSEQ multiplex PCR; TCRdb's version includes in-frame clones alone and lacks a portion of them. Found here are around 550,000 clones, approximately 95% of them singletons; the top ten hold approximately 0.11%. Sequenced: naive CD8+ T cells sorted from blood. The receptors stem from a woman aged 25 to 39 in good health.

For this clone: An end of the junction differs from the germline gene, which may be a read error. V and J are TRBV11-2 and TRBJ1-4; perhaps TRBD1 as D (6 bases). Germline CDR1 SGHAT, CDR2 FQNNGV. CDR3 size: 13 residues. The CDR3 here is CASSSLTGFPALF. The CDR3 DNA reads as TGTGCCAGCAGTTCCTTAACAGGGTTTCCCGCCTTATTT.

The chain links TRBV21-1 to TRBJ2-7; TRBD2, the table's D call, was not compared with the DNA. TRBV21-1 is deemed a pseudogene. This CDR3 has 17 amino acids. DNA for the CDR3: TGTGCCAGCAGCATTCCCTCGTGGACTAGCGGGAGCTACGAGCAGTACTTC. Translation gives CASSIPSWTSGSYEQYF.

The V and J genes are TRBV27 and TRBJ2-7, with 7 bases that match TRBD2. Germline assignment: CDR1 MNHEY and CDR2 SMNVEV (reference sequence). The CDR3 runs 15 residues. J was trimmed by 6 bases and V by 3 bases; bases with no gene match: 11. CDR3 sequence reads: CASSFGAGTAFEQYF. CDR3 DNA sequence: TGTGCCAGCAGTTTCGGAGCGGGAACGGCTTTCGAGCAGTACTTC.

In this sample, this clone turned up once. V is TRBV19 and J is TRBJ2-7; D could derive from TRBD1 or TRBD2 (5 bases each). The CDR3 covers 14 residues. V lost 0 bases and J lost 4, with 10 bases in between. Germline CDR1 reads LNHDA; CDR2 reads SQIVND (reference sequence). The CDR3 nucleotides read TGTGCCAGTAGTATAGATCTATGGGGGTACGAGCAGTACTTC. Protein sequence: CASSIDLWGYEQYF.

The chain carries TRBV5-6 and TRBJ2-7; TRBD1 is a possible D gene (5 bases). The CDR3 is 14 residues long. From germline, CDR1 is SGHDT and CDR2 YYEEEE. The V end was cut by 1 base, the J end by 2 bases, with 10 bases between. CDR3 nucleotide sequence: TGTGCCAGCAGCTTGCCGACAGTCCCCTACGAGCAGTACTTC. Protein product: CASSLPTVPYEQYF.

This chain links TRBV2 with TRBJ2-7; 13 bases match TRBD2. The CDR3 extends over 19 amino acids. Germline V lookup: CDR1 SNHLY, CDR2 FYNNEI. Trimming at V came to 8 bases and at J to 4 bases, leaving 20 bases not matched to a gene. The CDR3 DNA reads TGTGCCAGCTTGAAAACTTCGACCGGACTAGCGGGAGTCGGATACGAGCAGTACTTC. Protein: CASLKTSTGLAGVGYEQYF.

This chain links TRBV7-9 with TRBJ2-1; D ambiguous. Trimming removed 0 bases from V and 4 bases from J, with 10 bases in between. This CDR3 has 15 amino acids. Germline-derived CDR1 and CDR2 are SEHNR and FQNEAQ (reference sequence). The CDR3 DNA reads TGTGCCAGCAGCTTAGCTAAACCGATTTACAATGAGCAGTTCTTC. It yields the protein CASSLAKPIYNEQFF.

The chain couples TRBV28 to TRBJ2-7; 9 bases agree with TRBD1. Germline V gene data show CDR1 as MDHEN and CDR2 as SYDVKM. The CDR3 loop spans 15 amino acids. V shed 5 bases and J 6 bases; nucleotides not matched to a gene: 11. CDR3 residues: CASSPVGQGLFEQYF. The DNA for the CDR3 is TGTGCCAGCAGTCCTGTGGGACAGGGTTTATTCGAGCAGTACTTC.

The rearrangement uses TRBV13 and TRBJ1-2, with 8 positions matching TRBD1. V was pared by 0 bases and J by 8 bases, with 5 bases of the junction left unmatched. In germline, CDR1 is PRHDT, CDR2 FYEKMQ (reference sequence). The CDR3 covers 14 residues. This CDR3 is CASSLGAGGPGYTF. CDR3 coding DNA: TGTGCCAGCAGCTTAGGAGCAGGGGGCCCAGGCTACACCTTC.

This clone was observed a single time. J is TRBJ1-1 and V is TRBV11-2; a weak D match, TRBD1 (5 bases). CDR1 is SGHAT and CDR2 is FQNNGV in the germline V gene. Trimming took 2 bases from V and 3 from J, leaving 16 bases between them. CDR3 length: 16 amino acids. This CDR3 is CASSLLNRGEDTEAFF. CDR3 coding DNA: TGTGCCAGCAGCTTACTGAACAGAGGGGAGGACACTGAAGCTTTCTTT.

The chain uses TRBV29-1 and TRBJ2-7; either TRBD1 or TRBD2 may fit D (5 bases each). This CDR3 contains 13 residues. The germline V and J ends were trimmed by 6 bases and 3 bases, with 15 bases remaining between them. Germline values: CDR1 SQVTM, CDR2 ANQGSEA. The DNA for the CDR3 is TGCAGCGTCCTGACCGGGACCGACTACGAGCAGTACTTC. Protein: CSVLTGTDYEQYF.

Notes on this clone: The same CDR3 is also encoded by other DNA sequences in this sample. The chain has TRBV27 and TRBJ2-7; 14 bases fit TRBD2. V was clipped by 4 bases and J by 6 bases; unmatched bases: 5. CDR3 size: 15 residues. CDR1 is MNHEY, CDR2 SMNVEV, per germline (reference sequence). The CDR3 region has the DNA TGTGCCAGCAGTTCCGGGACTAGCGGGAGAAGCGAGCAGTACTTC. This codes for CASSSGTSGRSEQYF.

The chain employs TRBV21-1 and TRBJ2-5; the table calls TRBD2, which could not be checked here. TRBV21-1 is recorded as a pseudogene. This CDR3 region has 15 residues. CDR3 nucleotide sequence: TGTGCCAGCAGCAAAGATCGACTAGCGACCGAGACCCAGTACTTC. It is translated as CASSKDRLATETQYF.

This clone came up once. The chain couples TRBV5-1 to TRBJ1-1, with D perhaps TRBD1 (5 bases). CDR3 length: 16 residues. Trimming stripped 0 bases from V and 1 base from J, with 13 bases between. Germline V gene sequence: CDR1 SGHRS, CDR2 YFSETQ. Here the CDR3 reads CASSLEAGSGNTEAFF. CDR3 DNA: TGCGCCAGCAGCTTGGAGGCAGGGAGTGGGAACACTGAAGCTTTCTTT.

CDR3 sequence: CASSPDEETQYF. CDR3 bases: TGTGCCAGCTCACCTGACGAAGAGACCCAGTACTTC. The chain recombines TRBV18 with TRBJ2-5, with no clear D. With 3 bases removed from V and 3 bases from J, the gap between germline ends came to 5 bases. Germline assignment: CDR1 KGHSH and CDR2 LQKENI. The CDR3 is made up of 12 amino acids.

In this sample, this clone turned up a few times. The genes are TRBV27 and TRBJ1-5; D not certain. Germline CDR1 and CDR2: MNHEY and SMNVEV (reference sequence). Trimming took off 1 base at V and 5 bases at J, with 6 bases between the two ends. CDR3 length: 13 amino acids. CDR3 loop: CASSLYRDQPQHF. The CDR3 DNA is TGTGCCAGCAGTTTATACCGGGATCAGCCCCAGCATTTT.

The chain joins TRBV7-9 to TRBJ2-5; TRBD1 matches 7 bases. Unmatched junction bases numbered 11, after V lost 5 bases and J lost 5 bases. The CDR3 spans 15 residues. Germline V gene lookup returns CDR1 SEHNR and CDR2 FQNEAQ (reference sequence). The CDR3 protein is CASSTRQGWKETQYF. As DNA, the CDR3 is TGTGCCAGCAGCACCCGACAGGGTTGGAAGGAGACCCAGTACTTC.

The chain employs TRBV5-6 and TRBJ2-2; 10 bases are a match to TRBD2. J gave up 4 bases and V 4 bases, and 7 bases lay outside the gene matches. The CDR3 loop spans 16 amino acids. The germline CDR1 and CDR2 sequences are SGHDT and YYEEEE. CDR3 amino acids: CASSLLLAGSTGELFF. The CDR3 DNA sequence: TGTGCCAGCAGCCTATTACTAGCGGGATCCACCGGGGAGCTGTTTTTT.

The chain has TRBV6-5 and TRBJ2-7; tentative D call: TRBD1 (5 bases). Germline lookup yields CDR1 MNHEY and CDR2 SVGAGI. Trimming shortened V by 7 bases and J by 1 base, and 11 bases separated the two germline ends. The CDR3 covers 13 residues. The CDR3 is CASTLDISYEQYF. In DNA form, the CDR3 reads TGTGCCAGCACCTTGGACATATCCTACGAGCAGTACTTC.

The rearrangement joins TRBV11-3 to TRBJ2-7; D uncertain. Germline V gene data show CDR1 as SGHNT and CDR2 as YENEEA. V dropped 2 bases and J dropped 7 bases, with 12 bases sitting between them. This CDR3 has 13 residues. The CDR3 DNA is TGTGCCAGCAGCTTATTACGGGTCCTTGAGCAGTACTTC. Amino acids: CASSLLRVLEQYF. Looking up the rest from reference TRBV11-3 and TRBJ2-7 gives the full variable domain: EAGVVQSPRYKIIEKKQPVAFWCNPISGHNTLYWYLQNLGQGPELLIRYENEEAVDDSQLPKDRFSAERLKGVDSTLKIQPAELGDSAVYLCASSLLRVLEQYFGPGTRLTVT.